This entry is about one T cell receptor beta chain. Its cognate antigen is unknown. cDNA serving as the sequencing template came from extracted, reverse transcribed RNA. The table came from immunoSEQ multiplex PCR; TCRdb's copy has only in-frame clones and leaves some out. The sample contains some 180,000 clones, about 55% of which appear only once. Treatment: oral pan-JAK inhibitor, 5-10 mg twice daily. V lost 2 bases, J lost 5 bases, and 2 bases stayed unmatched. CDR1 is SEHNR, CDR2 FQNEAQ, per germline (reference sequence). CDR3 length equals 14 residues. The data are from a study of CD8+ T cells in alopecia areata. Across the study: Oral tofacitinib (5 to 10 mg twice daily) was administered to treated patients.

Whole-study findings and limits: The study found that many expanded lesional clones persisted in scalp and blood during tofacitinib.

The rearrangement joins TRBV7-9 to TRBJ1-5; the match to TRBD1 covers 8 bases. The source is a human donor with alopecia areata. Sample: CD8+ T cells sorted from blood, taken at week 24, from a patient treated with tofacitinib. The CDR3 region has the DNA TGTGCCAGCAGCTTACAGGGGGCCCATCAGCCCCAGCATTTT. Encoded protein: CASSLQGAHQPQHF.